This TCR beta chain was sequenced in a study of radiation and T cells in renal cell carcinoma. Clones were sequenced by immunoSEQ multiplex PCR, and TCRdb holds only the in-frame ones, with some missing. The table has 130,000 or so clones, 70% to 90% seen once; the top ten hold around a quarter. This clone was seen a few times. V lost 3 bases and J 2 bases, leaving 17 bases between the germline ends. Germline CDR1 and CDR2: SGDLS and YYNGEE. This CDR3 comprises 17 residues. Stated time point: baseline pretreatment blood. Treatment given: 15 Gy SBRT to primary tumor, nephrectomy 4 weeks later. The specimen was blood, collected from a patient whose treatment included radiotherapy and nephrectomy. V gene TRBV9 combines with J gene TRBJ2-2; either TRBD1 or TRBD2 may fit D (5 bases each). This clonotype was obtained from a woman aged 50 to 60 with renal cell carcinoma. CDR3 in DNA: TGTGCCAGCAGCGCCCTAGTCGGGGCAGACAACACCGGGGAGCTGTTTTTT. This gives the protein CASSALVGADNTGELFF.